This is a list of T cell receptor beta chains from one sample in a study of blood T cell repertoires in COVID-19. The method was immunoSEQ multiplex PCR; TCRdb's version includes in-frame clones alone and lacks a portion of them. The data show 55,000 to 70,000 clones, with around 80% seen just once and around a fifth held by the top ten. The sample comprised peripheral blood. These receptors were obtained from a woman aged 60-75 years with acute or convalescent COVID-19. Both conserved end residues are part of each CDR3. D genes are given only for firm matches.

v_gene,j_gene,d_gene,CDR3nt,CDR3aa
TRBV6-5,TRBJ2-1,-,TGTGCCAGCAGTCTCGGGGGGCCCTACAATGAGCAGTTCTTC,CASSLGGPYNEQFF
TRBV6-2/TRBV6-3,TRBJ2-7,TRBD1,TGTGCCAGCAGCCCACCCGGGACAGCCTCCTACGAGCAGTACTTC,CASSPPGTASYEQYF
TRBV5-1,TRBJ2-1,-,TGCGCCAGCAGGGCAACAGGGCGAAACGTCAATGAGCAGTTCTTC,CASRATGRNVNEQFF
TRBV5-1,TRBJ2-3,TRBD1,TGCGCCAGCAGCTTGCCAGGACAGGAAGATACGCAGTATTTT,CASSLPGQEDTQYF
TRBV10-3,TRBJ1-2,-,TGTGCCATCAGTGAGCCCGTCGGGGGGAATGGCTACACCTTC,CAISEPVGGNGYTF
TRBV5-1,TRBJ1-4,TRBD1,TGCGCCAGCAGCCCCCAGGGGGACGACGGGAAACTGTTTTTT,CASSPQGDDGKLFF
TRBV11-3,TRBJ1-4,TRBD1,TGTGCCAGCAGCACTATTCAGGGGGCGCCTACTAATGAAAAACTGTTTTTT,CASSTIQGAPTNEKLFF
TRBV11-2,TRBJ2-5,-,TGTGCCAGCAGCTCATCAGGGGGGCAAGAGACCCAGTACTTC,CASSSSGGQETQYF
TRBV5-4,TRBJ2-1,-,TGTGCCAGCAGCTGGGGGGGGACACATTCCTACAATGAGCAGTTCTTC,CASSWGGTHSYNEQFF
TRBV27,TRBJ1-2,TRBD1,TGTGCCAGCGGGACAGGGGGAACCTATGGCTACACCTTC,CASGTGGTYGYTF